This TCR beta chain was found in a study of CD8 T cells in ankylosing spondylitis. Regarding the study as a whole: Some of the motif variants had earlier been found in reactive arthritis patients' fluid and blood. Clones linked to disease were reported to show significant enrichment in matched ankylosing spondylitis synovial fluid. Blood from ankylosing spondylitis patients appeared to carry a characteristic eight-variant TCR beta motif. The disease-linked clones had a CD8+ phenotype and low blood frequencies.

Trimming took 1 base from V and 7 from J, leaving 17 bases between them. Per the germline V gene, CDR1 is MGHRA and CDR2 is YSYEKL. The CDR3 is 16 residues long. Quantitative molecular-barcoded 5'-RACE generated the TCR beta libraries. In TCRdb, the 5' RACE reads were re-called with MiXCR into one record per CDR3 protein. The sample lists 650,000 to 800,000 distinct CDR3 sequences; around 19% were seen once. Worth noting for this clonotype: The antigen is undetermined.

The TCR originated in a male donor with ankylosing spondylitis. The V gene is TRBV4-1, the J gene TRBJ1-5; TRBD1 is a possible D gene (5 bases). Sequencing was done on a sample of blood, either unsorted or a sorted T cell fraction (not recorded which). In nucleotides, the CDR3 is TGCGCCAGCAGCCAAGTTTGGCAGGGACTAGGCCAGCCCCAGCATTTT. This sequence encodes CASSQVWQGLGQPQHF.